A selection of T cell receptor beta chains follows, all from one sample in a study of T cells after yellow fever vaccination. Via MiXCR, TCRdb re-called the 5' RACE reads, giving one row per CDR3 protein. Among some 150,000 distinct CDR3 sequences listed, less than 8.5% were seen once. The material was CD4+ T cells sorted from PBMCs, obtained 10 days after the yellow fever booster vaccination. The receptors were sampled from a young man who received the YFV17D yellow fever vaccine. Each CDR3 is given with its conserved first and last residue. D genes are given only for firm matches. A row's size may be missing; if present it is once, few, many or a size class.

V gene	D gene	J gene	clone size	CDR3 DNA	CDR3 protein
TRBV5-1	NA	TRBJ2-1	many	TGCGCCAGCAGCTCCGACATCTCGGGCGCTTACAATGAGCAGTTCTTC	CASSSDISGAYNEQFF
TRBV7-2	NA	TRBJ2-2	many	TGTGCCAGCAGCTTAGATGTCGGGGAGCTGTTTTTT	CASSLDVGELFF
TRBV19	NA	TRBJ2-3	many	TGTGCCAGTATGGGGAGCACAGATACGCAGTATTTT	CASMGSTDTQYF
TRBV5-1	NA	TRBJ1-1	many	TGCGCCAGCAGCTTGGGGTGGACTGAAGCTTTCTTT	CASSLGWTEAFF
TRBV7-2	NA	TRBJ2-1	many	TGTGCCAGCAGCTCCCAGGCGGGGTACAACAATGAGCAGTTCTTC	CASSSQAGYNNEQFF
TRBV29-1	NA	TRBJ2-7	NA	TGCAGCGTTGGGGGAGCTAGGGCGGACTCCGAGCAGTACTTC	CSVGGARADSEQYF
TRBV18	TRBD2	TRBJ2-2	many	TGTGCCAGCTCACCACGGAATCCTAGCGGGAGGGCGACCGGGGAGCTGTTTTTT	CASSPRNPSGRATGELFF
TRBV5-6	NA	TRBJ2-7	many	TGTGCCAGCAGCCAAGTAGCCGGGCAAAACTACGAGCAGTACTTC	CASSQVAGQNYEQYF
TRBV5-1	TRBD2	TRBJ2-4	NA	TGCGCCAGCAGCTTGCTTAGCGGGGAGCTTCAGTACTTC	CASSLLSGELQYF
TRBV7-2	NA	TRBJ2-3	many	TGTGCCAGCACAAAGCGTTCGGGAGATACGCAGTATTTT	CASTKRSGDTQYF
TRBV4-3	NA	TRBJ2-2	NA	TGCGCCAGCAGCCAAGATCTTGGGACCGGGGAGCTGTTTTTT	CASSQDLGTGELFF
TRBV5-1	NA	TRBJ2-5	NA	TGCGCCAGCACGTCGCGAAAGGCAACAAACATTGAGACCCAGTACTTC	CASTSRKATNIETQYF
TRBV6-2/TRBV6-3	NA	TRBJ2-7	many	TGTGCCAGCACCGATAGCCTTACCTACGAGCAGTACTTC	CASTDSLTYEQYF
TRBV20-1	NA	TRBJ2-3	many	TGCAGTGCTAGAGATCGGAGGATAGGTGACAGGCCCAGCACAGATACGCAGTATTTT	CSARDRRIGDRPSTDTQYF
TRBV20-1	NA	TRBJ2-1	many	TGCAGTGCTAGTTTCAATGAGCAGTTCTTC	CSASFNEQFF
TRBV10-3	NA	TRBJ1-1	many	TGTGCCATCAGTGGTTTGAACACTGAAGCTTTCTTT	CAISGLNTEAFF
TRBV4-3	NA	TRBJ2-1	many	TGCGCCAGCAGCCAAGAACTAAACAATGAGCAGTTCTTC	CASSQELNNEQFF
TRBV20-1	TRBD2	TRBJ2-1	many	TGCAGTGCTAGACAGGGACTAGCGGGAGTGGAGCAGTTCTTC	CSARQGLAGVEQFF
TRBV7-9	NA	TRBJ2-3	many	TGTGCCATCCGGATGGGGATGTCAGATACGCAGTATTTT	CAIRMGMSDTQYF
TRBV29-1	NA	TRBJ2-1	many	TGCAGCGTGGGACAGGGAACCCTGCTAGCGGGGTACAATGAGCAGTTCTTC	CSVGQGTLLAGYNEQFF
TRBV15	NA	TRBJ1-2	few	TGTGCCACCAGCAGGGTGGGCAGGGGAGGTGGCTACACCTTC	CATSRVGRGGGYTF
TRBV19	NA	TRBJ1-2	NA	TGTGCCAGTAGTACGGGGACCTATGGCTACACCTTC	CASSTGTYGYTF
TRBV18	NA	TRBJ1-6	many	TGTGCCAGCTCACCAGGGATTCAGGGGCTCGGTTCACCCCTCCACTTT	CASSPGIQGLGSPLHF
TRBV5-1	TRBD2	TRBJ2-3	many	TGCGCCAGCACACTAGCGGGAGAAGCAGATACGCAGTATTTT	CASTLAGEADTQYF
TRBV29-1	NA	TRBJ2-5	many	TGCAGCGTTGGGGCGCCCCGAGAGACCCAGTACTTC	CSVGAPRETQYF
TRBV27	TRBD1	TRBJ1-6	many	TGTGCCAGCAGTTTACGGGACAGGGGGCGAAGGAATTCACCCCTCCACTTT	CASSLRDRGRRNSPLHF